What follows are 4 T cell receptor beta chains derived from one specimen sequenced in a study of blood T cell repertoires in COVID-19. Generated by immunoSEQ multiplex PCR, the TCRdb table keeps only in-frame clones and is missing some. The repertoire holds about 190,000 clones, with about 85% as singletons. Sequenced input: peripheral blood. The receptor set was obtained from a man aged 25-40 years with acute or convalescent COVID-19.

The CDR3 DNA reads as TGTGCCAGCAGCTCCTCTAGCGGGAGGGCCCCCGGGGAGCTGTTTTTT. It yields the protein CASSSSSGRAPGELFF. The V call is TRBV11-2, the J call TRBJ2-2, with 12 bases lining up with TRBD2. Germline lookup yields CDR1 SGHAT and CDR2 FQNNGV. CDR3 length: 16 residues. V gave up 4 bases and J gave up 6 bases; unmatched junction bases: 6.

For this clone: At the DNA level, this CDR3 is encoded by other sequences in the same sample as well. The chain recombines TRBV4-1 with TRBJ2-7, with TRBD1 matching 7 bases. The CDR3 length is 13 residues. The junction had 1 base not matched to a gene; V was cut back by 2 bases and J by 3 bases. The germline gives CDR1 MGHRA, CDR2 YSYEKL. The CDR3 loop is CASSQNRGYEQYF. The CDR3 DNA sequence: TGCGCCAGCAGCCAAAACAGGGGCTACGAGCAGTACTTC.

The genes are TRBV15 and TRBJ1-1, with D uncertain. The germline V and J ends were trimmed by 0 bases and 1 base, with 9 bases remaining between them. Germline V gives CDR1 LNHNV, CDR2 YYDKDF (reference sequence). This CDR3 contains 15 residues. This chain's CDR3 is CATSREGRENTEAFF. As DNA, the CDR3 is TGTGCCACCAGCAGAGAGGGCAGAGAGAACACTGAAGCTTTCTTT.

A single count supports this clone. The sample contains more than one DNA sequence encoding this CDR3. This sequence joins TRBV30 and TRBJ2-1; D not resolved. Germline values: CDR1 GTSNPN, CDR2 SVGIG (reference sequence). CDR3 length: 11 residues. V shed 2 bases and J shed 6 bases, with 5 bases lying between them. CDR3 DNA sequence: TGTGCCTGGAGTTTTAGCAATGAGCAGTTCTTC. It encodes CAWSFSNEQFF.